Below are 20 T cell receptor beta chains sequenced from a single sample in a study of T cell responses to AZD1222 COVID-19 vaccine. The method was immunoSEQ multiplex PCR; TCRdb's version includes in-frame clones alone and lacks a portion of them. The data show about 100,000 clones, 85% to 90% seen once. The sample in question was peripheral blood, obtained 28 days after the second AZD1222 dose. The receptors were gathered from an adult who received the AZD1222 COVID-19 vaccine.

This chain joins TRBV4-1 and TRBJ2-7; 8 nucleotides agree with TRBD1. This CDR3 region has 14 residues. V shed 3 bases and J 2 bases; nucleotides not matched to a gene: 3. The germline V gene has CDR1 MGHRA and CDR2 YSYEKL. CDR3 DNA: TGCGCCAGCAGCCACTCGACAGGGGCCTACGAGCAGTACTTC. Translation: CASSHSTGAYEQYF.

CDR3 loop: CASSLGLATYNEQFF. CDR3 sequence (DNA): TGTGCCAGCAGCCTGGGACTAGCGACCTACAATGAGCAGTTCTTC. The genes are TRBV5-6 and TRBJ2-1, with 10 bases aligning to TRBD2. V dropped 4 bases and J dropped 2; count of bases not matched to a gene: 3. Germline V gives CDR1 SGHDT, CDR2 YYEEEE. The CDR3 consists of 15 residues. The full variable domain, completed using reference TRBV5-6 and TRBJ2-1, is DAGVTQSPTHLIKTRGQQVTLRCSPKSGHDTVSWYQQALGQGPQFIFQYYEEEERQRGNFPDRFSGHQFPNYSSELNVNALLLGDSALYLCASSLGLATYNEQFFGPGTRLTVL.

Here the CDR3 reads CANSETGGMNTEAFF. The DNA for the CDR3 is TGTGCCAACTCGGAGACAGGGGGTATGAACACTGAAGCTTTCTTT. This chain connects TRBV6-5 to TRBJ1-1; TRBD1 matches 9 bases. Germline CDR1 MNHEY, CDR2 SVGAGI. Germline trimming cut 10 bases from V and 0 bases from J; bases unmatched to any gene: 9. There are 15 residues in the CDR3.

As for this clone: The same CDR3 arises from other DNA sequences in this sample as well. The chain couples TRBV2 to TRBJ2-3, with D possibly called TRBD1 or TRBD2 (7 bases each). V was cut by 3 bases and J by 4 bases, with 11 bases left in between. The length of the CDR3 is 14 residues. Germline V gives CDR1 SNHLY, CDR2 FYNNEI. The DNA for the CDR3 is TGTGCCAGCAGTGATCAGGGGGGGGCAGATACGCAGTATTTT. Protein: CASSDQGGADTQYF.

The J gene is TRBJ1-5, the V gene TRBV6-5; a possible D gene is TRBD1 (5 bases). The germline V gene has CDR1 MNHEY and CDR2 SVGAGI. This CDR3 comprises 14 residues. V was cut by 5 bases and J by 0 bases, with 8 bases left in between. The CDR3 DNA reads TGTGCCAGCAGTCAGGGATATAGCAATCAGCCCCAGCATTTT. This sequence encodes CASSQGYSNQPQHF.

This clone has only a few counts. This rearrangement joins TRBV6-6 to TRBJ1-1, with TRBD1 matching over 8 bases. This CDR3 comprises 12 residues. Losses at the gene ends were 7 bases for V and 7 bases for J; bases not matched to a gene: 5. Per germline, CDR1 MNHNY and CDR2 SVGAGI (reference sequence). This CDR3 reads CASTGQGDEAFF. The CDR3 bases are TGTGCCAGCACAGGACAGGGTGATGAAGCTTTCTTT.

The chain is built from TRBV27 and TRBJ1-2; tentative D call: TRBD1 (5 bases). V lost 4 bases and J 2 bases, leaving 8 bases between the germline ends. There are 13 residues in the CDR3. CDR1 is MNHEY and CDR2 is SMNVEV in the germline V gene (reference sequence). Here the CDR3 reads CASSSGLNYGYTF. The CDR3 DNA sequence: TGTGCCAGCAGTTCAGGGCTGAACTATGGCTACACCTTC.

The chain recombines TRBV6-1 with TRBJ2-3; 10 bases align to TRBD2. Germline V gene data show CDR1 as MNHNS and CDR2 as SASEGT. With V trimmed by 1 base and J by 4 bases, 2 bases remained unmatched. The CDR3 runs 15 residues. The CDR3 DNA reads as TGTGCCAGCAGTGAAGAAGCGGGGGGGCCAGATACGCAGTATTTT. Translating gives CASSEEAGGPDTQYF.

This chain joins TRBV11-3 and TRBJ2-5; no definite D call. Trimming pared 4 bases from V and 4 bases from J, leaving 4 bases between. Germline V lookup: CDR1 SGHNT, CDR2 YENEEA. The CDR3 has 11 residues. CDR3 sequence: CASSSGETQYF. CDR3 coding DNA: TGTGCCAGCAGCTCAGGAGAGACCCAGTACTTC.

The chain has TRBV19 and TRBJ1-1, with D hard to call. Germline-derived CDR1 and CDR2 are LNHDA and SQIVND (reference sequence). V was pared by 4 bases and J by 0 bases, with 18 bases between. This CDR3 has 17 residues. The CDR3 loop is CASSNLEGTVMNTEAFF. The CDR3 DNA follows: TGTGCCAGTAGTAATCTCGAGGGAACGGTGATGAACACTGAAGCTTTCTTT.

The chain recombines TRBV7-9 with TRBJ1-2, with a possible D match to TRBD1 (6 bases). The V end lost 3 bases, the J end lost 4 bases, and 21 bases lay between the germline ends. This CDR3 has 17 residues. Per the germline V gene, CDR1 is SEHNR and CDR2 is FQNEAQ (reference sequence). DNA of the CDR3: TGTGCCAGCAGCTTCGGGGGGGCAGGCGAGGGCTTCTATGGCTACACCTTC. It encodes CASSFGGAGEGFYGYTF.

V is TRBV12-5 and J is TRBJ1-5; D is uncertain. Germline values: CDR1 LGHNT, CDR2 FRNRAP. This CDR3 is built from 14 residues. Trimming took off 0 bases at V and 1 base at J, with 4 bases between the two ends. CDR3 region: CASGLVGSNQPQHF. The DNA for the CDR3 is TGTGCTAGTGGTTTGGTGGGGAGCAATCAGCCCCAGCATTTT.

V and J are TRBV25-1 and TRBJ1-6; 8 bases map to TRBD1. V lost 7 bases and J lost 7; bases outside the gene matches: 9. Germline V lookup: CDR1 MGHDK, CDR2 SYGVNS. The CDR3 has 15 residues. CDR3 sequence: CASTKGRTGNSPLHF. The CDR3 region has the DNA TGTGCCAGCACCAAAGGGAGGACAGGGAATTCACCCCTCCACTTT.

The chain combines TRBV5-5 with TRBJ1-1, with D perhaps matching TRBD1 (6 bases). The CDR3 is made up of 18 amino acids. Germline CDR1 reads SGHKS; CDR2 reads YYEKEE (reference sequence). V was clipped by 2 bases and J by 7 bases, with 27 bases between them. The chain's CDR3 is CASSLDGRQRQGSNEAFF. CDR3 nucleotide sequence: TGTGCCAGCAGCTTAGACGGGCGACAGCGGCAGGGGTCAAATGAAGCTTTCTTT.

The rearrangement joins TRBV7-9 to TRBJ1-1; D uncertain. CDR3 length: 12 amino acids. Looked up from germline, CDR1 is SEHNR and CDR2 is FQNEAQ (reference sequence). V lost 4 bases and J 11 bases, leaving 14 bases between the germline ends. The CDR3 region has the DNA TGTGCCAGCAGCTCAATTGAGGCGGGGGCTTTCTTT. Its protein is CASSSIEAGAFF.

The J gene is TRBJ2-2, the V gene TRBV9; 7 nucleotides line up with TRBD2. J lost 3 bases, V lost 7 bases, and 9 bases had no gene match. The CDR3 is made up of 15 amino acids. Germline values: CDR1 SGDLS, CDR2 YYNGEE. Here the CDR3 DNA reads TGTGCCAGCTCTGAACGGGAGGTGTACACCGGGGAGCTGTTTTTT. It is translated as CASSEREVYTGELFF.

This chain connects TRBV5-1 to TRBJ1-1; D is unclear. The CDR3 sequence is 16 residues long. CDR1 SGHRS and CDR2 YFSETQ come from the germline V gene. Trimming cost V 0 bases and J 4 bases, with 16 bases left between them. The CDR3: CASSLVAGDVSTEAFF. In nucleotides, the CDR3 is TGCGCCAGCAGCTTGGTTGCTGGCGACGTGAGCACTGAAGCTTTCTTT.

The V gene is TRBV6-5, the J gene TRBJ2-5, with TRBD2 matching over 10 bases. In germline, CDR1 is MNHEY, CDR2 SVGAGI. Losses at the gene ends were 6 bases for V and 2 bases for J; bases not matched to a gene: 6. The CDR3 consists of 15 residues. The CDR3 loop reads CASSPGLAIQETQYF. Written as DNA, the CDR3 is TGTGCCAGCAGCCCGGGACTAGCGATACAAGAGACCCAGTACTTC.

The chain carries TRBV6-6 and TRBJ2-3; D unresolved. This CDR3 has 12 amino acids. Trimming left V 6 bases short and J 4 bases short, with 8 bases between. CDR1 is MNHNY, CDR2 SVGAGI, per germline (reference sequence). The CDR3 here is CASSPEADTQYF. DNA for the CDR3: TGTGCCAGCAGCCCAGAGGCAGATACGCAGTATTTT.

This clone showed up just once. This sequence joins TRBV10-1 and TRBJ2-3; TRBD2 agrees at 12 bases. Germline V gene data show CDR1 as WNHNN and CDR2 as SYGVQD (reference sequence). The CDR3 has 23 amino acids. V dropped 4 bases and J dropped 3; count of bases not matched to a gene: 26. The CDR3 spells CASSGRAGGRFEPSGGATDTQYF. CDR3 bases: TGCGCCAGCAGTGGAAGGGCAGGCGGTAGGTTTGAGCCTAGCGGGGGGGCTACAGATACGCAGTATTTT.